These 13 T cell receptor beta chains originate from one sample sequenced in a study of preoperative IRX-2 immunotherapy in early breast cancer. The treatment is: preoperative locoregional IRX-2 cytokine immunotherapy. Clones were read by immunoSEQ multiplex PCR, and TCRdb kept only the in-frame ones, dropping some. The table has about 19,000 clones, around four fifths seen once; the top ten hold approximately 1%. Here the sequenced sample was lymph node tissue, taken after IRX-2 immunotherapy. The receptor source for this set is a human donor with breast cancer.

CDR3 in amino acids: CASSVDRGNYGYTF. The CDR3 DNA sequence: TGTGCCAGCAGCGTAGACAGGGGGAACTATGGCTACACCTTC. This chain links TRBV9 with TRBJ1-2; TRBD1 matches 8 bases. The J segment lost 2 bases and the V segment lost 0 bases, leaving 0 bases of the junction unmatched. The CDR3 is 14 residues long. CDR1 is SGDLS and CDR2 is YYNGEE in the germline V gene.

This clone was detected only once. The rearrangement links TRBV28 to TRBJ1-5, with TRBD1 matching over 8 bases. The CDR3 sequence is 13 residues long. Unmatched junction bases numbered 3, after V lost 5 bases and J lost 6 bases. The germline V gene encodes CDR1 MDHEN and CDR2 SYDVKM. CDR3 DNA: TGTGCCAGCAGTAAGACAGGGGCTCAGCCCCAGCATTTT. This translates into CASSKTGAQPQHF.

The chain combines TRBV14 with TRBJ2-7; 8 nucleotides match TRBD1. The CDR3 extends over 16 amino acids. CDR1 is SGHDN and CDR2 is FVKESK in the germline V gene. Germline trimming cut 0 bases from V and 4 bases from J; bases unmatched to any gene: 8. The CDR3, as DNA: TGTGCCAGCAGCCAAGATTGGACGGACAGGGAGTACGAGCAGTACTTC. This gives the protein CASSQDWTDREYEQYF.

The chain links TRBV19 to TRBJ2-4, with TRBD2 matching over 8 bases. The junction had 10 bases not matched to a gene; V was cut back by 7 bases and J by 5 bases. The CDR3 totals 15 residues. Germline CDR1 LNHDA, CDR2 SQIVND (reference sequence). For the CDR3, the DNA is TGTGCCAGTACCCTTCGCGGGGGGAGCCAAAACATTCAGTACTTC. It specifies CASTLRGGSQNIQYF.

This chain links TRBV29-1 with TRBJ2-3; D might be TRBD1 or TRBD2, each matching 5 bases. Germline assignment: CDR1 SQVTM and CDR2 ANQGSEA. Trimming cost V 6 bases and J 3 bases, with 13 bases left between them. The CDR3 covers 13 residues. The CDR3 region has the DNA TGCAGCGTCCGGGGCGAGAATACAGATACGCAGTATTTT. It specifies CSVRGENTDTQYF.

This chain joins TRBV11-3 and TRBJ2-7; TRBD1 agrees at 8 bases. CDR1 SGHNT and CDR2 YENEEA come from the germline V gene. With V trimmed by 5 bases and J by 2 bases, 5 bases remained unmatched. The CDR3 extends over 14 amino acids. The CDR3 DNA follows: TGTGCCAGCAGCAAGGGGGACAGGACCTACGAGCAGTACTTC. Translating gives CASSKGDRTYEQYF.

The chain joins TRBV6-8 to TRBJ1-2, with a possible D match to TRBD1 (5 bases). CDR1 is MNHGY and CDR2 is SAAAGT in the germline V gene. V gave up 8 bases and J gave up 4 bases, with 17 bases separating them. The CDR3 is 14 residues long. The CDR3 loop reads CASPRDGDFYGYTF. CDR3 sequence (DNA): TGTGCCAGCCCCCGGGACGGAGACTTCTATGGCTACACCTTC.

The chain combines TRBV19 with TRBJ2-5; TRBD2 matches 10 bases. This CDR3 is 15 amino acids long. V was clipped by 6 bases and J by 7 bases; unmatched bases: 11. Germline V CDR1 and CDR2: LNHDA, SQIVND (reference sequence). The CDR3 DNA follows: TGTGCCAGTAGAGAAGCCGGGACTAGCGTTGGGACCCAGTACTTC. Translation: CASREAGTSVGTQYF.

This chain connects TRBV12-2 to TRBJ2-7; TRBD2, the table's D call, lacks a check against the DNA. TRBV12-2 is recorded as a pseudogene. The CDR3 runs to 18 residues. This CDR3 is CASLTRCYCRSQEWEQYF. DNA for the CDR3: TGTGCAAGTCTAACCCGGTGTTACTGCCGGAGCCAAGAGTGGGAGCAGTACTTC.

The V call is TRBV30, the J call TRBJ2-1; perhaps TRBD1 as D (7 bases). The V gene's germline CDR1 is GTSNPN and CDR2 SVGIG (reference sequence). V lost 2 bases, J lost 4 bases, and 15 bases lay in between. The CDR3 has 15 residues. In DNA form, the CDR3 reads TGTGCCTGGAGTTGGGGGGACAGCGATTACAATGAGCAGTTCTTC. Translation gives CAWSWGDSDYNEQFF.

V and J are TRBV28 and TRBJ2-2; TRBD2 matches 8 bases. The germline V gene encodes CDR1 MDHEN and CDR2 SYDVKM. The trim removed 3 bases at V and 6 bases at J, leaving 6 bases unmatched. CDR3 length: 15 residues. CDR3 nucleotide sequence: TGTGCCAGCAGTTTGCAAGCGGGAGTGGCCGGGGAGCTGTTTTTT. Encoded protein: CASSLQAGVAGELFF.

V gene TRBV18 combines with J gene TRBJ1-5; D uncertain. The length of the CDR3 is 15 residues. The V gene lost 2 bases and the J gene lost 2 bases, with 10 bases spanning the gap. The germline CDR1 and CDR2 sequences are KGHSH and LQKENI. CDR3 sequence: CASSPEGVGNQPQHF. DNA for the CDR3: TGTGCCAGCTCACCAGAGGGAGTTGGCAATCAGCCCCAGCATTTT.

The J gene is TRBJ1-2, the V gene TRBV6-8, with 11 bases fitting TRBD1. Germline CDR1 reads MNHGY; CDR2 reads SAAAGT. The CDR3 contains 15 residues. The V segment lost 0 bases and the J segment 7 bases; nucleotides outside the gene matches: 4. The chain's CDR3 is CASSYSRTGGVGYTF. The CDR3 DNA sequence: TGTGCCAGCAGTTACTCGAGGACAGGGGGCGTTGGCTACACCTTC.